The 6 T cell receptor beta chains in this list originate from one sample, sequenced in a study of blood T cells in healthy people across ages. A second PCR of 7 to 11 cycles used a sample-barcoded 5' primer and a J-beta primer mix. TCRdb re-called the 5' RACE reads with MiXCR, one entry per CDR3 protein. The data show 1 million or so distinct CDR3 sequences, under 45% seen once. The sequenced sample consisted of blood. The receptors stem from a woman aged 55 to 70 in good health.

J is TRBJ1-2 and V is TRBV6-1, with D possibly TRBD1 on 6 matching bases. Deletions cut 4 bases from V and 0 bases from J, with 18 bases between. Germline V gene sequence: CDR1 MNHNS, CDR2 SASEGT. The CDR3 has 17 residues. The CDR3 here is CASSGMAQGSTNYGYTF. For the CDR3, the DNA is TGTGCCAGCAGTGGGATGGCGCAGGGGTCCACTAACTATGGCTACACCTTC.

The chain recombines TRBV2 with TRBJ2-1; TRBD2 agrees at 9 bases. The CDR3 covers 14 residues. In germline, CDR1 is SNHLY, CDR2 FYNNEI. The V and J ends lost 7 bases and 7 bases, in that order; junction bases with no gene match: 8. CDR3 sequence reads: CASIAGEGGNEQFF. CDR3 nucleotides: TGTGCCAGCATAGCGGGAGAAGGAGGTAATGAGCAGTTCTTC. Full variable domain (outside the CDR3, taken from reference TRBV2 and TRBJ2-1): EPEVTQTPSHQVTQMGQEVILRCVPISNHLYFYWYRQILGQKVEFLVSFYNNEISEKSEIFDDQFSVERPDGSNFTLKIRSTKLEDSAMYFCASIAGEGGNEQFFGPGTRLTVL.

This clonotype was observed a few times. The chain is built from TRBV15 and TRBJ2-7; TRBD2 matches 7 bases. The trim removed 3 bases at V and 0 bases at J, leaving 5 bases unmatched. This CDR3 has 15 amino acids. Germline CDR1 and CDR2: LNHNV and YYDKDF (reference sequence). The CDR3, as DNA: TGTGCCACCAGCAGGATAGCGGGTTCCTCCTACGAGCAGTACTTC. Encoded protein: CATSRIAGSSYEQYF.

The DNA of the CDR3 is TGTGCCAGCAGCCAAGACCCCGGGACTAGCGGGACTTACTACAATGAGCAGTTCTTC. Translation: CASSQDPGTSGTYYNEQFF. This chain connects TRBV3-1 to TRBJ2-1; 13 nucleotides align to TRBD2. V shed 0 bases and J 3 bases; nucleotides not matched to a gene: 8. Looked up from germline, CDR1 is LGHDT and CDR2 is YNNKEL (reference sequence). The CDR3 runs to 19 residues.

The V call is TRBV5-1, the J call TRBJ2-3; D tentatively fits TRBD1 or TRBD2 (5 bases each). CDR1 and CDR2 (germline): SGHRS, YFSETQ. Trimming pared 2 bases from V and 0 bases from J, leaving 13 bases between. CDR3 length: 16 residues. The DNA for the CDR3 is TGCGCCAGCAGCTTACCGGGACCAGCTAGCACAGATACGCAGTATTTT. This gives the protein CASSLPGPASTDTQYF.

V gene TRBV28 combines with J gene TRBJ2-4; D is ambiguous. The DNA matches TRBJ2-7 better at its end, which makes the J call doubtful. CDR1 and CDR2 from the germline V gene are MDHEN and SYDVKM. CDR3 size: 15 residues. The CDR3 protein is CASSHGDLPSYEQYF. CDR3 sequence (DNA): TGTGCCAGCAGCCATGGGGATCTTCCATCCTACGAGCAGTACTTC.